A selection of T cell receptor beta chains follows, all from one sample in a study of CD8 T cells in ankylosing spondylitis. TCRdb independently ran MiXCR on the 5' RACE reads; one entry per CDR3 protein. This table holds over 600,000 distinct CDR3 sequences, roughly 19% found once. The sample comprised blood, either unsorted or a sorted T cell fraction (not recorded which). The receptor set was obtained from a male donor with ankylosing spondylitis. Both conserved end residues are part of each CDR3. Fields, in order: clone size, J gene, D gene, V gene, CDR3 DNA, CDR3 protein. The D gene is left open where the match is weak. Clone size is given for some rows only: seen once, a few or many times, or a class if the clone is expanded.

few TRBJ2-4 TRBD1 TRBV27 TGTGCCAGCAGTACAGGGGGGACTGGGGCCAAAAACATTCAGTACTTC CASSTGGTGAKNIQYF
. TRBJ2-5 TRBD2 TRBV7-9 TGTGCCAGCAGCCCACGCCTAGCGGCGGAGACCCAGTACTTC CASSPRLAAETQYF
. TRBJ2-7 . TRBV20-1 TGCAGTGCGGGTCTTTATTTCGGCGGAGAAAAACCCTACGAGCAGTACTTC CSAGLYFGGEKPYEQYF
. TRBJ2-1 TRBD1 TRBV9 TGTGCCAGCAGCACCTCAGGGGGCGCCGGGTACAATGAGCAGTTCTTC CASSTSGGAGYNEQFF
few TRBJ1-3 . TRBV13 TGTGCCAGCAGCTTATTGCGGGGGGAAAACACCATATATTTT CASSLLRGENTIYF
. TRBJ1-2 . TRBV4-1 TGCGCCAGCAGCCACGGCTCCAATATCTATGGCTACACCTTC CASSHGSNIYGYTF
. TRBJ2-6 . TRBV7-2 TGTGCCAGCAGCGCAACGACGGTCTATGGGGCCAACGTCCTGACTTTC CASSATTVYGANVLTF
few TRBJ1-5 . TRBV20-1 TGCAGTGCTAGAGATCGCAGCGGCAATCAGCCCCAGCATTTT CSARDRSGNQPQHF
many TRBJ1-1 TRBD1 TRBV12-3/TRBV12-4 TGTGCCAGCAGTTTAAGTACAGGGGGGAACACTGAAGCTTTCTTT CASSLSTGGNTEAFF
few TRBJ2-7 TRBD2 TRBV7-8 TGTGCCAGCAGCTCCTTGACTAGCGGGAGTGGGGAGCAGTACTTC CASSSLTSGSGEQYF
. TRBJ1-2 . TRBV12-3/TRBV12-4 TGTGCCAGCAGTTTCGGGGAGAGGGACTACACCTTC CASSFGERDYTF
. TRBJ1-2 . TRBV6-5 TGTGCCAGCAGTTACTCGAGGAGCCAGGCAGGGGCTAACTATGGCTACACCTTC CASSYSRSQAGANYGYTF
. TRBJ2-2 TRBD1 TRBV30 TGTGCCTGGAATCAAGACAGGGCTACCGGGGAGCTGTTTTTT CAWNQDRATGELFF
few TRBJ2-1 TRBD2 TRBV20-1 TGCAGTGCTAGCAGGACTAGCGGGCCGAATGAGCAGTTCTTC CSASRTSGPNEQFF
. TRBJ2-2 . TRBV3-1 TGTGCCAGCAGCCAAGAGCCCCGGCGGGCGAGGGGGGAGCTGTTTTTT CASSQEPRRARGELFF
few TRBJ2-5 TRBD2 TRBV4-3 TGCGCCAGCAGCCAAGGTGCTAGCGGGAGTCAAGAGACCCAGTACTTC CASSQGASGSQETQYF
few TRBJ2-7 . TRBV6-6 TGTGCCAGCAGGCCCGGGACACTCTACGAGCAGTACTTC CASRPGTLYEQYF
. TRBJ2-5 . TRBV7-6 TGTGCCAGCAGCCCCCTGGTGGGCCACCAAGAGACCCAGTACTTC CASSPLVGHQETQYF
. TRBJ2-5 TRBD1 TRBV4-1 TGCGCCAGCAGCCAAGAGGACAGGGGGGAAGAGACCCAGTACTTC CASSQEDRGEETQYF
few TRBJ2-5 TRBD1 TRBV20-1 TGCAGTGCGACTGGGACAGGGTTCCAAGAGACCCAGTACTTC CSATGTGFQETQYF
. TRBJ1-1 . TRBV29-1 TGCAGCGTCACAGCAAACACTGAAGCTTTCTTT CSVTANTEAFF
. TRBJ1-2 . TRBV2 TGTGCCAGCAGTGTAAAGGAATTAAACTATGGCTACACCTTC CASSVKELNYGYTF
many TRBJ2-3 . TRBV29-1 TGCAGCGTTGAAGGGCAGGGAGGAGGCACAGATACGCAGTATTTT CSVEGQGGGTDTQYF
. TRBJ2-3 TRBD1 TRBV20-1 TGCAGTGCTAGGGCGATGGGACAGTTGACAGATACGCAGTATTTT CSARAMGQLTDTQYF